These 20 T cell receptor beta chains share one sample of origin, sequenced in a study of beta chain features in type 1 diabetes. Reverse transcription of all isolated RNA meant that expressed TCRB transcripts were sequenced. Method: immunoSEQ multiplex PCR; TCRdb's copy keeps in-frame clones and lacks some. The sample lists 200,000 to 250,000 clones, 25% to 30% occurring once. The sample was central memory CD4+ T cells from blood. The receptors were sampled from a man in his thirties or forties in good health.

The chain is built from TRBV5-1 and TRBJ2-3, with 11 bases that match TRBD2. The CDR3 extends over 16 amino acids. J lost 0 bases, V lost 5 bases, and 5 bases had no gene match. Germline values: CDR1 SGHRS, CDR2 YFSETQ. This CDR3 reads CASRTSGAKSTDTQYF. The DNA of the CDR3 is TGCGCCAGCAGGACTAGCGGGGCAAAAAGCACAGATACGCAGTATTTT.

The chain has TRBV11-2 and TRBJ2-3; 7 bases map to TRBD2. The CDR3 consists of 16 residues. V lost 1 base and J lost 5; bases outside the gene matches: 9. The germline gives CDR1 SGHAT, CDR2 FQNNGV. CDR3 region: CASSLGGRAMGDTQYF. The CDR3 nucleotides are TGTGCCAGCAGCTTAGGTGGGAGGGCCATGGGAGATACGCAGTATTTT.

The V gene is TRBV18, the J gene TRBJ2-3; D is uncertain. Germline assignment: CDR1 KGHSH and CDR2 LQKENI. The CDR3 length is 16 residues. Deletions cut 0 bases from V and 2 bases from J, with 12 bases between. The CDR3 sequence is CASSPPIGADTDTQYF. CDR3 DNA: TGTGCCAGCTCACCACCCATAGGCGCGGACACAGATACGCAGTATTTT.

The sample holds a few counts of this clone. The junction departs from germline at one end; a sequencing error may be responsible. This rearrangement joins TRBV29-1 to TRBJ1-5; D not resolved. The CDR3 is 12 amino acids. From germline, CDR1 is SQVTM and CDR2 ANQGSEA. The CDR3 DNA reads as TGCAGCGTTGGGGCAGAGAATCAGGCCCAGCATTTT. Encoded protein: CSVGAENQAQHF.

The table lists this clone with a few counts. The CDR3 sequence is CASSPGPATYEQYF. The CDR3 DNA follows: TGTGCCAGCTCACCCGGCCCAGCAACCTACGAGCAGTACTTC. The V and J genes are TRBV18 and TRBJ2-7; D uncertain. Trimming left V 3 bases short and J 2 bases short, with 11 bases between. Germline CDR1 KGHSH, CDR2 LQKENI. This CDR3 spans 14 amino acids. The whole variable domain, remainder taken from reference TRBV18 and TRBJ2-7, is NAGVMQNPRHLVRRRGQEARLRCSPMKGHSHVYWYRQLPEEGLKFMVYLQKENIIDESGMPKERFSAEFPKEGPSILRIQQVVRGDSAAYFCASSPGPATYEQYFGPGTRLTVT.

V gene TRBV6-1 combines with J gene TRBJ1-6, with unresolved D. The CDR3 runs 13 residues. V lost 8 bases and J 7 bases, leaving 12 bases between the germline ends. Per germline, CDR1 MNHNS and CDR2 SASEGT. CDR3 sequence: CASGSETNSPLHF. The CDR3 bases are TGTGCCAGCGGGTCAGAGACAAATTCACCCCTCCACTTT.

This sequence joins TRBV28 and TRBJ2-7; tentatively, D is TRBD2 (6 bases). Germline CDR1 MDHEN, CDR2 SYDVKM. The V end was cut by 5 bases, the J end by 7 bases, with 21 bases between. The length of the CDR3 is 15 residues. The CDR3 loop is CASSAPGAPRDEQYF. For the CDR3, the DNA is TGTGCCAGCAGTGCACCGGGAGCCCCTAGGGATGAGCAGTACTTC.

This clone occurred many times. The rearrangement uses TRBV25-1 and TRBJ2-6, with 7 nucleotides matching TRBD1. The CDR3 consists of 15 residues. Germline V gene sequence: CDR1 MGHDK, CDR2 SYGVNS. J gave up 1 base and V 3 bases, and 0 bases lay outside the gene matches. The CDR3 DNA sequence: TGTGCCAGCAGTGAGACAGGGTCTGGGGCCAACGTCCTGACTTTC. Encoded protein: CASSETGSGANVLTF.

This clone has a count of ten or more. The CDR3 bases are TGTGCCAGCAGCACCGGCAGGGACGGGATCCACGAGCAGTACTTC. This sequence encodes CASSTGRDGIHEQYF. The chain couples TRBV21-1 to TRBJ2-7. TRBV21-1 is reported as a pseudogene. The CDR3 sequence is 15 residues long.

The V and J genes are TRBV4-2 and TRBJ1-2; 9 nucleotides agree with TRBD1. This CDR3 is 16 amino acids long. Trimming cost V 4 bases and J 3 bases; bases outside gene matches: 9. The germline V gene encodes CDR1 LGHNA and CDR2 YNFKEQ. Here the CDR3 reads CASSLTGQGRDYGYTF. The DNA for the CDR3 is TGTGCCAGCAGCCTTACCGGACAGGGGAGGGACTATGGCTACACCTTC.

This clone has at least ten counts. V is TRBV7-8 and J is TRBJ2-5; 10 bases align to TRBD2. The V gene end was trimmed by 3 bases and the J gene end by 5 bases; junction bases not matched to a gene: 6. This CDR3 is 15 amino acids long. Germline values: CDR1 SGHVS, CDR2 FQNEAQ. CDR3 residues: CASSFVAGGLETQYF. CDR3 in DNA: TGTGCCAGCAGCTTCGTAGCGGGAGGTTTGGAGACCCAGTACTTC.

The chain is built from TRBV7-2 and TRBJ2-5; D call uncertain. V was trimmed by 6 bases and J by 4 bases, leaving 9 bases between them. The CDR3 is 12 residues long. Germline V lookup: CDR1 SGHTA, CDR2 FQGNSA. CDR3 protein: CASSWDGETQYF. The CDR3 DNA sequence: TGTGCCAGCAGTTGGGATGGAGAGACCCAGTACTTC.

V usage is TRBV25-1 and J usage is TRBJ1-1, with a weak D call TRBD1 (6 bases). The CDR3 is 14 amino acids. Looked up from germline, CDR1 is MGHDK and CDR2 is SYGVNS. V was clipped by 6 bases and J by 0 bases, with 11 bases between them. CDR3 bases: TGTGCCAGCAGCGTCCGGGGGCTGAACACTGAAGCTTTCTTT. Its protein product is CASSVRGLNTEAFF.

The gene calls are TRBV30 and TRBJ2-1; a possible D gene is TRBD1 (5 bases). Trimming took 3 bases from V and 13 from J, leaving 13 bases between them. The CDR3 covers 11 residues. Germline CDR1 reads GTSNPN; CDR2 reads SVGIG (reference sequence). The CDR3 region is CAWSYADNQFF. The CDR3 nucleotides are TGTGCCTGGAGCTACGCGGACAATCAGTTCTTC.

This clone was counted at least ten times. Other DNA sequences in this specimen translate into the identical CDR3. The chain employs TRBV6-1 and TRBJ2-3; TRBD1 is a possible D gene (6 bases). This CDR3 comprises 14 residues. The germline gives CDR1 MNHNS, CDR2 SASEGT. V shed 5 bases and J shed 0 bases, with 9 bases lying between them. DNA of the CDR3: TGTGCCAGCAGTTCGGGACACAGCACAGATACGCAGTATTTT. Its translation: CASSSGHSTDTQYF.

This sequence joins TRBV15 and TRBJ2-7, with a possible D match to TRBD1 (5 bases). The V gene lost 2 bases and the J gene lost 1 base, with 12 bases spanning the gap. This CDR3 is 15 amino acids long. The germline V gene has CDR1 LNHNV and CDR2 YYDKDF (reference sequence). In DNA form, the CDR3 reads TGTGCCACCAGCAGAATCAGGGTAGGGTCCTACGAGCAGTACTTC. This codes for CATSRIRVGSYEQYF.

The V gene is TRBV6-1, the J gene TRBJ1-2, with TRBD1 matching 10 bases. This CDR3 contains 17 residues. Germline CDR1 reads MNHNS; CDR2 reads SASEGT. V lost 0 bases to trimming and J lost 8 bases; unmatched junction nucleotides: 12. The CDR3 loop is CASSEAVLTGGAKGYTF. CDR3 nucleotides: TGTGCCAGCAGTGAAGCGGTCCTGACAGGGGGCGCGAAGGGCTACACCTTC.

This clone was seen only a few times. The chain has TRBV28 and TRBJ1-1; D is possibly TRBD1 (5 bases). This CDR3 contains 11 residues. Trimming stripped 4 bases from V and 11 bases from J, with 11 bases between. In germline, CDR1 is MDHEN, CDR2 SYDVKM. CDR3 bases: TGTGCCAGCAGTTCCGAGGGGAAGGCTTTCTTT. It specifies CASSSEGKAFF.

This clone was seen a few times. V is TRBV11-2 and J is TRBJ2-5; D is unclear. This CDR3 is built from 13 residues. Deletions cut 6 bases from V and 1 base from J, with 9 bases between. Germline V gene data show CDR1 as SGHAT and CDR2 as FQNNGV. The CDR3 DNA follows: TGTGCCAGCAGTTGGACGGTCCAAGAGACCCAGTACTTC. Amino acid sequence: CASSWTVQETQYF.

There are many counts of this clone. The V gene is TRBV28, the J gene TRBJ2-1; D is perhaps TRBD2 (6 bases). The V end was cut by 5 bases, the J end by 7 bases, with 15 bases between. CDR3 length: 14 amino acids. CDR1 and CDR2 from the germline V gene are MDHEN and SYDVKM. The DNA of the CDR3 is TGTGCCAGCAGTGGCGGAGGGGCAAAGAATGAGCAGTTCTTC. The encoded protein is CASSGGGAKNEQFF. The full variable domain, its missing parts supplied by reference TRBV28 and TRBJ2-1, is DVKVTQSSRYLVKRTGEKVFLECVQDMDHENMFWYRQDPGLGLRLIYFSYDVKMKEKGDIPEGYSVSREKKERFSLILESASTNQTSMYLCASSGGGAKNEQFFGPGTRLTVL.